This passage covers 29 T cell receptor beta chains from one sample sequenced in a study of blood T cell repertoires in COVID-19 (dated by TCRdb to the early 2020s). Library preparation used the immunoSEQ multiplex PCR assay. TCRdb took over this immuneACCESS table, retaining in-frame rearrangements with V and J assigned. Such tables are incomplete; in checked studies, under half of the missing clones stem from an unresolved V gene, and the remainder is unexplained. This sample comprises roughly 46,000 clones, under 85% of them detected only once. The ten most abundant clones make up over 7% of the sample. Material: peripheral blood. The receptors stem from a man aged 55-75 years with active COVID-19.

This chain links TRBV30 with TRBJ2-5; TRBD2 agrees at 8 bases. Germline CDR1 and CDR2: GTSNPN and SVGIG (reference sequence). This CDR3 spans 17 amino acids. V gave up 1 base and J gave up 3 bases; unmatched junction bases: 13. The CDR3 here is CAWSGWVAGSYKETQYF. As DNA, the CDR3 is TGTGCCTGGAGTGGTTGGGTAGCGGGGTCTTATAAAGAGACCCAGTACTTC.

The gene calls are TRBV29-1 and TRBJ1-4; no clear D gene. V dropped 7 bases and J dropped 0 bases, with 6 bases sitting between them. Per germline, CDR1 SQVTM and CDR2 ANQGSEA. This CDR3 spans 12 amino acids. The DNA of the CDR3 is TGCAGCGGAAGCACAACTAATGAAAAACTGTTTTTT. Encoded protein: CSGSTTNEKLFF.

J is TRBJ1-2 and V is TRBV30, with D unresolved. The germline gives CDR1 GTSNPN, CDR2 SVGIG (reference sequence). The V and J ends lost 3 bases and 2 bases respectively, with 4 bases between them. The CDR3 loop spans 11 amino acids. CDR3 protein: CAWSVNYGYTF. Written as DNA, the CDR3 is TGTGCCTGGAGCGTAAACTATGGCTACACCTTC.

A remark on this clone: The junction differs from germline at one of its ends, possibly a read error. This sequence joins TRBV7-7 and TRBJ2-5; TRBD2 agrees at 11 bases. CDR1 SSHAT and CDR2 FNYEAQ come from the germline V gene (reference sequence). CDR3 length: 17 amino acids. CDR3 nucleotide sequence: TGTGCTAGCAGCTTAGAAAGGACTAGCGGGTTCGGAGAGACCCAGTACTTC. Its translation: CASSLERTSGFGETQYF.

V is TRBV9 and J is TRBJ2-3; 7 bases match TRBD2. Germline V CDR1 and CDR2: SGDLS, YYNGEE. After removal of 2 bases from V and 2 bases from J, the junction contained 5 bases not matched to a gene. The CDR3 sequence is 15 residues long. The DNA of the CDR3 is TGTGCCAGCAGCGTCGAAGCGGGGATCACAGATACGCAGTATTTT. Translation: CASSVEAGITDTQYF.

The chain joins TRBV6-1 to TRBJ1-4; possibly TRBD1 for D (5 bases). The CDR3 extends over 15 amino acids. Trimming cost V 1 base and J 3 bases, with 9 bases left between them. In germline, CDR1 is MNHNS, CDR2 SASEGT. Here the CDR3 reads CASSEVDRSNEKLFF. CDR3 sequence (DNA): TGTGCCAGCAGTGAAGTCGACAGATCTAATGAAAAACTGTTTTTT.

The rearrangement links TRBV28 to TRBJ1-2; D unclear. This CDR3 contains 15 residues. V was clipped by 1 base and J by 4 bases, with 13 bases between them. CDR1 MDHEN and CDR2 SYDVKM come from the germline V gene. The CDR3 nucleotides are TGTGCCAGCAGTTTATATCGAGGTCGGGGCTATGGCTACACCTTC. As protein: CASSLYRGRGYGYTF.

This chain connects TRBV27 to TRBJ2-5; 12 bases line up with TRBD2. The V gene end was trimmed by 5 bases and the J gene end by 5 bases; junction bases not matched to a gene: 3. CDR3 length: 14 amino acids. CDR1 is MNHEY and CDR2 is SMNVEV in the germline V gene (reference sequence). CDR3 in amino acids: CASSGGTSGETQYF. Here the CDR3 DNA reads TGTGCCAGCAGTGGTGGGACTAGCGGGGAGACCCAGTACTTC.

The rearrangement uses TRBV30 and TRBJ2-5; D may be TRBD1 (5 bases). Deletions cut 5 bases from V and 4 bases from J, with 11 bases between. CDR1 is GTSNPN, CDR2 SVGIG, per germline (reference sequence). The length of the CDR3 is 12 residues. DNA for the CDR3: TGTGCCTGGGCTCGACAGAGAGAGACCCAGTACTTC. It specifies CAWARQRETQYF.

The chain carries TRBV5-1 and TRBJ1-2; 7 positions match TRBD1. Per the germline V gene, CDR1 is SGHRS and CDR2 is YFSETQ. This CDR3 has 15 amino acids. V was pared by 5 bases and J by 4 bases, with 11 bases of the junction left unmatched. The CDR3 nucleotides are TGCGCCAGCAGGAAGGACGACAGGGAGAGCTATGGCTACACCTTC. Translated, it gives CASRKDDRESYGYTF.

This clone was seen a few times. The CDR3 DNA follows: TGTGCCATCAGTGAGGGAGACAGGGGAAGAGATGGCTACACCTTC. It specifies CAISEGDRGRDGYTF. V is TRBV10-3 and J is TRBJ1-2, with 8 nucleotides matching TRBD1. Germline V gene lookup returns CDR1 ENHRY and CDR2 SYGVKD. The trim removed 2 bases at V and 6 bases at J, leaving 8 bases unmatched. The CDR3 is made up of 15 amino acids.

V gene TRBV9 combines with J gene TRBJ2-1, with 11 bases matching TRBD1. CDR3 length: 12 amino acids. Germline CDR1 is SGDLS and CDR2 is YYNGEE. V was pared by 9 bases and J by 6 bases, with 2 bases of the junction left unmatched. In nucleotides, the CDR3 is TGTGCCACCGGGACAGGGGGCAATGAGCAGTTCTTC. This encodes CATGTGGNEQFF. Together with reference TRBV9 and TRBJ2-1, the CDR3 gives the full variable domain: DSGVTQTPKHLITATGQRVTLRCSPRSGDLSVYWYQQSLDQGLQFLIQYYNGEERAKGNILERFSAQQFPDLHSELNLSSLELGDSALYFCATGTGGNEQFFGPGTRLTVL.

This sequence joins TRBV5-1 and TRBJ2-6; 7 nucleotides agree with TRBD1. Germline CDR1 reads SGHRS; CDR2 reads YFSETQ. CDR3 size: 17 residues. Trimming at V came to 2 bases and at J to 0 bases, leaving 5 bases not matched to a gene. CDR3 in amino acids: CASSFTGVNSGANVLTF. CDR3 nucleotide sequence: TGCGCCAGCAGCTTTACAGGGGTTAACTCTGGGGCCAACGTCCTGACTTTC.

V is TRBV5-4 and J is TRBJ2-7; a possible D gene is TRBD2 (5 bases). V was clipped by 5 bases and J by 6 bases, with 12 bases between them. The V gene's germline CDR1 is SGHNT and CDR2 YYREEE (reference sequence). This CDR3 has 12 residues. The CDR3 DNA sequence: TGTGCCAGCAGTGAGGAGGTCTCCGAGCAGTACTTC. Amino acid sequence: CASSEEVSEQYF.

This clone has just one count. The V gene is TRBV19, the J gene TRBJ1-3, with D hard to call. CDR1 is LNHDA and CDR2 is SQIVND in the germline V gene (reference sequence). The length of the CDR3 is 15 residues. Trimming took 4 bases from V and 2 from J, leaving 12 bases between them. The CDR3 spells CASSTGRLAGNTIYF. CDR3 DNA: TGTGCCAGTAGTACGGGGAGGTTAGCTGGAAACACCATATATTTT.

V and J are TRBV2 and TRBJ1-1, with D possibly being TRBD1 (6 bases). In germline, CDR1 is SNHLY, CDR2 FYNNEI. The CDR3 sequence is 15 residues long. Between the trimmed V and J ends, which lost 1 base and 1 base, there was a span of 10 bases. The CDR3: CASSEVGGANTEAFF. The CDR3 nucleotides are TGTGCCAGCAGTGAAGTTGGGGGGGCGAACACTGAAGCTTTCTTT.

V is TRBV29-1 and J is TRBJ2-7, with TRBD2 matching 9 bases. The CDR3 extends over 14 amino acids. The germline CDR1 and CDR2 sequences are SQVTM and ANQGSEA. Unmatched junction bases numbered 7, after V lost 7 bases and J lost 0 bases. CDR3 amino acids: CSEAGGRFSYEQYF. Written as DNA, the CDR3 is TGCAGCGAAGCGGGGGGCCGCTTCTCCTACGAGCAGTACTTC.

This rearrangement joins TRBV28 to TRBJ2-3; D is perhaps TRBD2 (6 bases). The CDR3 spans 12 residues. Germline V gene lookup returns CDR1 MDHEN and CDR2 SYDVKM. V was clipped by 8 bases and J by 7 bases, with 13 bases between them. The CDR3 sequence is CASGGEFNTQYF. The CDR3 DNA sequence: TGTGCCAGCGGAGGGGAATTTAATACGCAGTATTTT. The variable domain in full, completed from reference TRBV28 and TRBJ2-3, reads DVKVTQSSRYLVKRTGEKVFLECVQDMDHENMFWYRQDPGLGLRLIYFSYDVKMKEKGDIPEGYSVSREKKERFSLILESASTNQTSMYLCASGGEFNTQYFGPGTRLTVL.

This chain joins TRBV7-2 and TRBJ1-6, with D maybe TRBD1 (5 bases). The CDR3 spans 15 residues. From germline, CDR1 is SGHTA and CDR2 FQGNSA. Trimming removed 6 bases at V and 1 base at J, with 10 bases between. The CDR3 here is CASRRQGSYNSPLHF. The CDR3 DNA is TGTGCCAGCAGACGCCAGGGATCCTATAATTCACCCCTCCACTTT.

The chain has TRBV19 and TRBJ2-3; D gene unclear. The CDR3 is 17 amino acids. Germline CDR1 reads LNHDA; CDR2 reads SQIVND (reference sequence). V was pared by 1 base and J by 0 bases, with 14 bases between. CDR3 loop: CASSIASRLWSTDTQYF. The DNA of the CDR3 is TGTGCCAGTAGTATAGCCTCTAGATTGTGGAGCACAGATACGCAGTATTTT.

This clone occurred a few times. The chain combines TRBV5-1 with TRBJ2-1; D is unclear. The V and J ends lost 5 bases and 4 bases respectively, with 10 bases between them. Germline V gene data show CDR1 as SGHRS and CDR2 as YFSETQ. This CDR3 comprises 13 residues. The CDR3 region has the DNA TGCGCCAGCAGTGCAACAGAGTACAATGAGCAGTTCTTC. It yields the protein CASSATEYNEQFF.

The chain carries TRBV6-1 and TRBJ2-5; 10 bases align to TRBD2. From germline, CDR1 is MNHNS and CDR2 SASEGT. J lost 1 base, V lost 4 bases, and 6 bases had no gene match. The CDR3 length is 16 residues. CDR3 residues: CASSGSGLASQETQYF. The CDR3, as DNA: TGTGCCAGCAGTGGGTCGGGACTAGCGAGCCAAGAGACCCAGTACTTC.

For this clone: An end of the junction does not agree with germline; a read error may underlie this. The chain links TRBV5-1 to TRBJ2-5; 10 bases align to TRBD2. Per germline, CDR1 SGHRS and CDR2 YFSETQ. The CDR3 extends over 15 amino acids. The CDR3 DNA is TGCGCTAGCAGCGACTCAGGGACTAGCGATGAGACCCAGTACTTC. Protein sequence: CASSDSGTSDETQYF. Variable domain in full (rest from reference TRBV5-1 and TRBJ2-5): KAGVTQTPRYLIKTRGQQVTLSCSPISGHRSVSWYQQTPGQGLQFLFEYFSETQRNKGNFPGRFSGRQFSNSRSEMNVSTLELGDSALYLCASSDSGTSDETQYFGPGTRLLVL.

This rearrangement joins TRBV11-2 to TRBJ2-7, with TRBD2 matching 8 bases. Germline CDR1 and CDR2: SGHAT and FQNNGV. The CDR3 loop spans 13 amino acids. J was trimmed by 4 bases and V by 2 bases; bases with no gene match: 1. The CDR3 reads CASSLSGGYEQYF. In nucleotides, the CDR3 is TGTGCCAGCAGCTTAAGCGGGGGTTACGAGCAGTACTTC.

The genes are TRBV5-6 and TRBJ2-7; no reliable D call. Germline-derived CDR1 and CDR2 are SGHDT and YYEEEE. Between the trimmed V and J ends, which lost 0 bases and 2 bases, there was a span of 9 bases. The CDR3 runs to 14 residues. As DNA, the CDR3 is TGTGCCAGCAGCTTGGGGCAGAATGCCTACGAGCAGTACTTC. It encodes CASSLGQNAYEQYF.

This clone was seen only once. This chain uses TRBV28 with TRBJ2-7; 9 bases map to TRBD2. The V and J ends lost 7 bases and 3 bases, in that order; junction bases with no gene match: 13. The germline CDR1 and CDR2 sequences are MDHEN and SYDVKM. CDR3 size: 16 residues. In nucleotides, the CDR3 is TGTGCCAGCATTCGAAGTAGCGGGGGAGGTGTCTACGAGCAGTACTTC. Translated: CASIRSSGGGVYEQYF. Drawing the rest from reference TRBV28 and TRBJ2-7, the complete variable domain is DVKVTQSSRYLVKRTGEKVFLECVQDMDHENMFWYRQDPGLGLRLIYFSYDVKMKEKGDIPEGYSVSREKKERFSLILESASTNQTSMYLCASIRSSGGGVYEQYFGPGTRLTVT.

CDR3 loop: CASSQGGRGYGYTF. For the CDR3, the DNA is TGTGCCAGCAGCCAAGGAGGGCGGGGGTATGGCTACACCTTC. The chain links TRBV4-2 to TRBJ1-2, with D possibly being TRBD1 (5 bases). The V end was cut by 1 base, the J end by 5 bases, with 11 bases between. CDR1 is LGHNA and CDR2 is YNFKEQ in the germline V gene. The CDR3 length is 14 residues.

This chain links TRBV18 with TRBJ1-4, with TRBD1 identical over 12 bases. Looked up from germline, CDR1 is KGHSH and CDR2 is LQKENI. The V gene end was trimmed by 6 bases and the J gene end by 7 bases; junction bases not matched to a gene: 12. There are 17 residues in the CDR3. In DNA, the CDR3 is TGTGCCAGCTCCCCCCCCGGGACAGGGGGCGAAGTTGAAAAACTGTTTTTT. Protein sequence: CASSPPGTGGEVEKLFF.

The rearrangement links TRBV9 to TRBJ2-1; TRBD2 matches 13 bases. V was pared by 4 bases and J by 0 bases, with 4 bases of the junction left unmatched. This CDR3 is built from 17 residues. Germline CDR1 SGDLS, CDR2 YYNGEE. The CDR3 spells CASSTGLAGASYNEQFF. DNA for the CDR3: TGTGCCAGCAGCACCGGACTAGCGGGGGCCTCCTACAATGAGCAGTTCTTC.